Shown below are 7 T cell receptor beta chains from a single sample sequenced in a study of T cell responses to AZD1222 COVID-19 vaccine. Assay used: immunoSEQ multiplex PCR; TCRdb lists only in-frame clones, some missing. The data hold roughly 150,000 clones, with 92% observed a single time. The sample was peripheral blood, taken on day 0 of AZD1222 vaccination. The receptors come from an adult in good health.

V usage is TRBV5-6 and J usage is TRBJ1-2, with D tentatively TRBD1 (5 bases). CDR1 and CDR2 (germline): SGHDT, YYEEEE. Trimming shortened V by 4 bases and J by 3 bases, and 16 bases separated the two germline ends. The CDR3 runs to 15 residues. CDR3 sequence (DNA): TGTGCCAGCAGCCGGGCGGGCAGGGCTGACTATGGCTACACCTTC. Encoded protein: CASSRAGRADYGYTF.

The chain joins TRBV7-2 to TRBJ2-7, with 8 nucleotides matching TRBD2. The CDR3 length is 14 residues. Germline V gives CDR1 SGHTA, CDR2 FQGNSA. V gave up 5 bases and J gave up 4 bases; unmatched junction bases: 7. The CDR3 DNA reads as TGTGCCAGCAGCCGGGGGGGATCCTTATACGAGCAGTACTTC. This sequence encodes CASSRGGSLYEQYF.

CDR3 sequence (DNA): TGTGCCAGCAGCGCGATGGGGGCTGGAAACACCATATATTTT. It codes for CASSAMGAGNTIYF. V is TRBV9 and J is TRBJ1-3, with D possibly TRBD1 on 5 matching bases. Trimming removed 3 bases from V and 2 bases from J, with 9 bases in between. The germline V gene has CDR1 SGDLS and CDR2 YYNGEE. The CDR3 sequence is 14 residues long.

The J gene is TRBJ2-1, the V gene TRBV3-1 (or the pseudogene TRBV3-2); 7 positions agree with TRBD1. V shed 4 bases, J shed 4 bases, and the junction held 1 base outside the gene matches. The CDR3 is made up of 13 amino acids. Looked up from germline, CDR1 is LGHDT and CDR2 is YNNKEL (reference sequence). CDR3 amino acids: CASSRDRYNEQFF. DNA for the CDR3: TGTGCCAGCAGCCGGGACAGATACAATGAGCAGTTCTTC.

The V call is TRBV15, the J call TRBJ1-3; maybe TRBD1 (6 bases). V lost 0 bases and J lost 1, with 13 bases in between. This CDR3 contains 17 residues. CDR1 and CDR2 (germline): LNHNV, YYDKDF (reference sequence). Written as DNA, the CDR3 is TGTGCCACCAGCAGAGATTCTGCGGGGGCGTCTGGAAACACCATATATTTT. Residues: CATSRDSAGASGNTIYF. The entire variable domain, with the rest obtained from reference TRBV15 and TRBJ1-3, is as follows: DAMVIQNPRYQVTQFGKPVTLSCSQTLNHNVMYWYQQKSSQAPKLLFHYYDKDFNNEADTPDNFQSRRPNTSFCFLDIRSPGLGDTAMYLCATSRDSAGASGNTIYFGEGSWLTVV.

The J gene is TRBJ1-3, the V gene TRBV11-2; tentatively, D is TRBD1 (5 bases). V lost 1 base and J 5 bases, leaving 12 bases between the germline ends. This CDR3 has 15 residues. CDR1 SGHAT and CDR2 FQNNGV come from the germline V gene. CDR3 coding DNA: TGTGCCAGCAGCTTAGTGGGGCAGGGCAGAAACACCATATATTTT. It yields the protein CASSLVGQGRNTIYF. The complete variable domain, with remaining parts taken from reference TRBV11-2 and TRBJ1-3, reads EAGVAQSPRYKIIEKRQSVAFWCNPISGHATLYWYQQILGQGPKLLIQFQNNGVVDDSQLPKDRFSAERLKGVDSTLKIQPAKLEDSAVYLCASSLVGQGRNTIYFGEGSWLTVV.

The chain has TRBV9 and TRBJ2-1; TRBD2 agrees at 7 bases. CDR3 size: 15 residues. Trimming at V came to 3 bases and at J to 3 bases, leaving 6 bases not matched to a gene. Looked up from germline, CDR1 is SGDLS and CDR2 is YYNGEE. CDR3 sequence reads: CASSETGGLYNEQFF. CDR3 DNA: TGTGCCAGCAGCGAGACGGGGGGACTCTACAATGAGCAGTTCTTC.